This T cell receptor (beta chain) appears in the sequencing data of a study of blood T cell repertoires in COVID-19. The wider study: The United States, Italy and Spain were the sources of the acute and convalescent COVID-19 samples. From T cells, B-cell-depleted T cells, or PBMCs came the material, which was cDNA or gDNA.

How the authors handled the data: Estimation of nucleated cell counts relied on the amplification of reference gene primers. Sequenced by immunoSEQ multiplex PCR; TCRdb stores in-frame clones only, minus some. V and J calls and clone size are as listed in that table; D and trimming were resolved from the DNA. The table has nearly 35,000 clones, roughly 80% seen once; the top ten hold 7.4%. Sequencing input: peripheral blood. This TCR came from a woman aged 55-75 years with acute or convalescent COVID-19.

The CDR3 nucleotides are TGTGCCTGGAGTTCCTCGACTGTAACCTACGAGCAGTACTTC. Encoded protein: CAWSSSTVTYEQYF. This rearrangement joins TRBV30 to TRBJ2-7, with D uncertain. The CDR3 loop spans 14 amino acids. Germline V gene sequence: CDR1 GTSNPN, CDR2 SVGIG (reference sequence). Trimming shortened V by 2 bases and J by 2 bases, and 13 bases separated the two germline ends.